This T cell receptor (beta chain) appears in the sequencing data of a study of neoadjuvant nivolumab and ipilimumab in lung cancer. In the study overall: Patients got nivolumab 3 mg/kg on days 1, 15 and 29; combination added ipilimumab 1 mg/kg day 1.

V gave up 1 base and J gave up 0 bases; unmatched junction bases: 2. Germline assignment: CDR1 SGHTA and CDR2 FQGNSA. The CDR3 sequence is 17 residues long. TCRdb's copy holds only in-frame clones and misses some; the assay was immunoSEQ multiplex PCR. Of 4,500 or so clones in the sample, over 60% were seen once. As concerns this clone: Its target is unknown.

Study conclusions and caveats: From pretherapy to surgery, tumor richness and clonality rose with dual therapy. TCR richness and clonality were higher in tumors than adjacent uninvolved lung.

The sequence derives from an adult with non-small cell lung cancer. The material sequenced was adjacent normal lung tissue, taken after neoadjuvant nivolumab, alone or with ipilimumab, at or shortly before surgery. The chain carries TRBV7-2 and TRBJ2-3, with TRBD2 matching over 12 bases. CDR3 bases: TGTGCCAGCAGCTTAGGGACTAGCGGGGTGAGCACAGATACGCAGTATTTT. It encodes CASSLGTSGVSTDTQYF.